This T cell receptor (beta chain) derives from a study of blood T cell repertoires in COVID-19. In the study overall: Nucleic acid was either cDNA or gDNA, and it came from T cells, B-cell-depleted T cells, or PBMCs.

CDR3 size: 18 residues. The J segment lost 7 bases and the V segment lost 4 bases, leaving 19 bases of the junction unmatched. Germline CDR1 is SGHRS and CDR2 is YFSETQ. Sequencing used immunoSEQ multiplex PCR; TCRdb keeps in-frame clones, though not all of them. The sample carries approximately 100,000 clones, 75% to 90% recorded once. The sequencing sample was made of peripheral blood. The clonotype comes from a man between 60 and 75 years old with acute or convalescent COVID-19. The chain combines TRBV5-1 with TRBJ1-4, with 7 nucleotides matching TRBD1. The CDR3 loop is CASSLIGGAGTGSEKLFF. The CDR3 DNA sequence: TGCGCCAGCAGCCTCATAGGGGGCGCAGGGACCGGTAGTGAAAAACTGTTTTTT.